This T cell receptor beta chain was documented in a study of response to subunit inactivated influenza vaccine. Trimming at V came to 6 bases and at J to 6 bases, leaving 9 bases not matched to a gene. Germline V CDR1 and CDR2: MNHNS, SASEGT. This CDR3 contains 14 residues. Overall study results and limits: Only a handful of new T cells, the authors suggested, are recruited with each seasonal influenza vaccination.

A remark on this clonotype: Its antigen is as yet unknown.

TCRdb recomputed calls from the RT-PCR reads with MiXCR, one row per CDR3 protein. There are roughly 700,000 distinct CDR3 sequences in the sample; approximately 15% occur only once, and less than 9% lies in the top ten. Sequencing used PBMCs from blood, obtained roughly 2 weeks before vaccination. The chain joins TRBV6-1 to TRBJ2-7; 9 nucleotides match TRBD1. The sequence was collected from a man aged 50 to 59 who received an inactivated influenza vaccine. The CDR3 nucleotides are TGTGCCAGCAGCAACCCCGGGACAGGGCCCGAGCAGTACTTC. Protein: CASSNPGTGPEQYF.